A single sample gave rise to the 19 T cell receptor beta chains below, sequenced in a study of T cell changes during pregnancy in multiple sclerosis. This table comes from immunoSEQ multiplex PCR, and its TCRdb copy is limited to in-frame clones, with some not included. The repertoire holds 70,000 to 95,000 clones, 90% to 95% seen once, with under 2% in the top ten. Sequenced here: peripheral blood, sampled after pregnancy. These receptor sequences come from a female donor in good health, enrolled as a control in a pregnancy study.

The chain uses TRBV2 and TRBJ2-7; maybe TRBD1 (6 bases). In germline, CDR1 is SNHLY, CDR2 FYNNEI. V was trimmed by 4 bases and J by 3 bases, leaving 10 bases between them. The CDR3 runs 13 residues. Here the CDR3 reads CASSAPDSYEQYF. In nucleotides, the CDR3 is TGTGCCAGCAGTGCTCCGGACAGCTACGAGCAGTACTTC.

The V and J genes are TRBV9 and TRBJ2-5; a possible D gene is TRBD1 (5 bases). V lost 4 bases and J lost 4, with 14 bases in between. CDR3 length: 14 residues. Germline lookup yields CDR1 SGDLS and CDR2 YYNGEE. The CDR3, as DNA: TGTGCCAGCAGCCAACAGGATGCTGTAGAGACCCAGTACTTC. This encodes CASSQQDAVETQYF. Together with reference TRBV9 and TRBJ2-5, the CDR3 gives the full variable domain: DSGVTQTPKHLITATGQRVTLRCSPRSGDLSVYWYQQSLDQGLQFLIQYYNGEERAKGNILERFSAQQFPDLHSELNLSSLELGDSALYFCASSQQDAVETQYFGPGTRLLVL.

The gene calls are TRBV15 and TRBJ1-5; 7 positions match TRBD1. Looked up from germline, CDR1 is LNHNV and CDR2 is YYDKDF (reference sequence). With 0 bases clipped from V and 1 base from J, the junction kept 18 bases outside the gene matches. CDR3 length: 21 amino acids. The CDR3 nucleotides read TGTGCCACCAGCAGAGATCTGCCGACAGGGACCCTTTTCGGAAGCAATCAGCCCCAGCATTTT. This translates into CATSRDLPTGTLFGSNQPQHF.

The chain combines TRBV28 with TRBJ1-2; D is unresolved. The CDR3 has 14 residues. V shed 5 bases and J shed 7 bases, with 17 bases lying between them. Germline V CDR1 and CDR2: MDHEN, SYDVKM. Written as DNA, the CDR3 is TGTGCCAGCAGTGCCCCAGTCTCGCCGGGTGGCTACACCTTC. This gives the protein CASSAPVSPGGYTF.

The chain links TRBV28 to TRBJ2-7, with 13 bases fitting TRBD2. The V and J ends lost 6 bases and 6 bases, in that order; junction bases with no gene match: 11. CDR1 is MDHEN and CDR2 is SYDVKM in the germline V gene. The CDR3 extends over 16 amino acids. As DNA, the CDR3 is TGTGCCAGCAGCCCTCAACTAGCGGGAGGGCGGCCCGAGCAGTACTTC. Protein sequence: CASSPQLAGGRPEQYF.

The chain combines TRBV18 with TRBJ2-3; perhaps TRBD2 as D (6 bases). V was pared by 3 bases and J by 3 bases, with 13 bases between. CDR1 and CDR2 from the germline V gene are KGHSH and LQKENI. The CDR3 sequence is 15 residues long. The CDR3 reads CASSPGGSFTDTQYF. CDR3 coding DNA: TGTGCCAGCTCACCTGGAGGGAGCTTTACAGATACGCAGTATTTT.

J is TRBJ2-7 and V is TRBV5-6, with D possibly TRBD1 on 5 matching bases. Germline V CDR1 and CDR2: SGHDT, YYEEEE. Trimming removed 0 bases from V and 2 bases from J, with 9 bases in between. CDR3 size: 14 residues. CDR3 region: CASSLAGLTYEQYF. The CDR3 coding sequence is TGTGCCAGCAGCTTGGCAGGGCTTACCTACGAGCAGTACTTC.

This chain connects TRBV28 to TRBJ1-5; 11 bases map to TRBD1. The CDR3 has 17 residues. The J segment lost 15 bases and the V segment lost 3 bases, leaving 19 bases of the junction unmatched. Germline CDR1 MDHEN, CDR2 SYDVKM. The CDR3 reads CASSFLTPGTGGSVRHF. In DNA, the CDR3 is TGTGCCAGCAGTTTTCTCACACCAGGGACAGGGGGATCAGTTCGGCATTTT.

The table lists this clone with a few counts. V is TRBV7-9 and J is TRBJ1-4, with a weak D call TRBD1 (5 bases). V was clipped by 2 bases and J by 6 bases, with 7 bases between them. Germline V gives CDR1 SEHNR, CDR2 FQNEAQ (reference sequence). The CDR3 covers 13 residues. The CDR3 bases are TGTGCCAGCAGCTTAAAAGGGGATGAAAAACTGTTTTTT. Its protein is CASSLKGDEKLFF.

This chain connects TRBV27 to TRBJ1-1; D is possibly TRBD1 (6 bases). The germline V and J ends were trimmed by 4 bases and 9 bases, with 18 bases remaining between them. Germline assignment: CDR1 MNHEY and CDR2 SMNVEV (reference sequence). The CDR3 has 14 amino acids. CDR3 residues: CASSSLGQLAKAFF. CDR3 DNA sequence: TGTGCCAGCAGTTCCCTCGGACAGTTAGCCAAAGCTTTCTTT.

As regards this clone: An end of the junction differs from the germline gene, which may be a read error. The chain couples TRBV18 to TRBJ2-1; TRBD2 matches at 8 bases. Germline loops: CDR1 KGHSH, CDR2 LQKENI. The CDR3 has 16 amino acids. This chain's CDR3 is CASSPPGLGEYNEQFF. CDR3 coding DNA: TGTGCCAGCTCCCCACCGGGACTAGGCGAATACAATGAGCAGTTCTTC.

The rearrangement uses TRBV27 and TRBJ1-2, with 7 positions matching TRBD1. Losses at the gene ends were 5 bases for V and 2 bases for J; bases not matched to a gene: 2. CDR3 size: 13 residues. The germline V gene encodes CDR1 MNHEY and CDR2 SMNVEV (reference sequence). CDR3 coding DNA: TGTGCCAGCAGTCGAGGGGGCAACTATGGCTACACCTTC. This gives the protein CASSRGGNYGYTF.

CDR3 sequence (DNA): TGCGCCAGCAGCCTCCGGGACAGAGGCTACGAGCAGTACTTC. Translated, it gives CASSLRDRGYEQYF. The chain has TRBV4-1 and TRBJ2-7; 7 positions match TRBD1. The CDR3 is 14 amino acids. CDR1 and CDR2 (germline): MGHRA, YSYEKL. The ends lost 4 bases at V and 3 bases at J; junction bases unmatched: 6.

V and J are TRBV10-3 and TRBJ1-2; tentative D call: TRBD1 (5 bases). The CDR3 has 14 residues. V lost 5 bases, J lost 4 bases, and 14 bases lay in between. The germline V gene has CDR1 ENHRY and CDR2 SYGVKD. CDR3 DNA: TGTGCCATCAGTTTACAGGAGGGACCCTATGGCTACACCTTC. This codes for CAISLQEGPYGYTF.

The chain is built from TRBV7-8 and TRBJ2-1, with 10 bases identical to TRBD1. The CDR3 runs 15 residues. Germline CDR1 SGHVS, CDR2 FQNEAQ. After removal of 3 bases from V and 8 bases from J, the junction contained 7 bases not matched to a gene. The CDR3: CASSLIDRGRDEQFF. CDR3 DNA sequence: TGTGCCAGCAGCTTGATAGACAGGGGGCGCGATGAGCAGTTCTTC. Looking up the rest from reference TRBV7-8 and TRBJ2-1 gives the full variable domain: GAGVSQSPRYKVAKRGQDVALRCDPISGHVSLFWYQQALGQGPEFLTYFQNEAQLDKSGLPSDRFFAERPEGSVSTLKIQRTQQEDSAVYLCASSLIDRGRDEQFFGPGTRLTVL.

V gene TRBV29-1 combines with J gene TRBJ2-5; D is perhaps TRBD1 (5 bases). Trimming took off 4 bases at V and 3 bases at J, with 15 bases between the two ends. Germline CDR1 and CDR2: SQVTM and ANQGSEA. This CDR3 comprises 14 residues. CDR3 residues: CSVVLGATKETQYF. CDR3 DNA sequence: TGCAGCGTTGTGCTAGGGGCGACCAAAGAGACCCAGTACTTC.

The CDR3 loop reads CASSERGHEQYF. The CDR3 DNA sequence: TGTGCCAGCAGTGAAAGAGGGCACGAGCAGTACTTC. V and J are TRBV2 and TRBJ2-7; maybe TRBD2 (5 bases). The CDR3 extends over 12 amino acids. Germline assignment: CDR1 SNHLY and CDR2 FYNNEI. V was pared by 2 bases and J by 5 bases, with 7 bases between.

This CDR3 is CASSLGIGTGRFEAFF. The CDR3 DNA reads as TGCGCCAGCAGCTTGGGGATCGGGACAGGCCGATTTGAAGCTTTCTTT. The V gene is TRBV5-1, the J gene TRBJ1-1; 8 nucleotides match TRBD1. Germline CDR1 and CDR2: SGHRS and YFSETQ. The trim removed 0 bases at V and 7 bases at J, leaving 11 bases unmatched. This CDR3 has 16 amino acids.

This chain connects TRBV5-4 to TRBJ2-7; tentative D call: TRBD1 (7 bases). V was cut by 3 bases and J by 5 bases, with 15 bases left in between. This CDR3 is 14 amino acids long. The V gene's germline CDR1 is SGHNT and CDR2 YYREEE (reference sequence). The CDR3 coding sequence is TGTGCCAGCAGCTCGCGGGGACAGACTAACGAGCAGTACTTC. The encoded protein is CASSSRGQTNEQYF.